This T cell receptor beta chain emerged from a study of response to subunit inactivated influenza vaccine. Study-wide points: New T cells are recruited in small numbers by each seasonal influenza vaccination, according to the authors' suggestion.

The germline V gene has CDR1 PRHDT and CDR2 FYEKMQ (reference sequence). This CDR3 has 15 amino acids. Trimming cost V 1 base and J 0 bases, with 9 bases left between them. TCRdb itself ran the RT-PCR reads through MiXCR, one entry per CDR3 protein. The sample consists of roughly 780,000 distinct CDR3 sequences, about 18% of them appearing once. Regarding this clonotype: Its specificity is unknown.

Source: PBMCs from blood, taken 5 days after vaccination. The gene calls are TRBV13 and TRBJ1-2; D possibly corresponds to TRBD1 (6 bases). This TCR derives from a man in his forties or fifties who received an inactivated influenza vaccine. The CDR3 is CASSLVGDTNYGYTF. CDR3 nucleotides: TGTGCCAGCAGCTTAGTGGGGGACACTAACTATGGCTACACCTTC.